The clone carrying this T cell receptor (beta chain) showed up just a few times. The antigen remains unidentified. CDR1 SQVTM and CDR2 ANQGSEA come from the germline V gene. CDR3 length equals 16 residues. The trim removed 7 bases at V and 1 base at J, leaving 11 bases unmatched. Naive, central memory, regulatory and stem cell-like memory cells within the CD4+ compartment were sorted using CD45RO/CCR7/CD25/CD127/CD95/CD27. This sample was taken from a study of beta chain features in type 1 diabetes. Study results and caveats: Possibly, sequencing cDNA over-represented cells that had high TCR expression levels. Type 1 diabetes patients had VDJ junctions that carried fewer insertions and more deletions. Shortening of TCRB CDR3s, moderate but significant, appeared in all four CD4+ subsets of Type 1 diabetes patients. Whatever favoring of shorter templates PCR might show would apply equally to patients and controls.

Every bit of the isolated RNA underwent reverse transcription, so sequencing read expressed TCRB transcripts. Sequenced by immunoSEQ multiplex PCR; TCRdb stores in-frame clones only, minus some. The repertoire includes about 230,000 clones, roughly 17% of them detected once, and about 0.092% sits in the top ten. This rearrangement joins TRBV29-1 to TRBJ1-2, with 11 bases matching TRBD1. Sequences were obtained from naive CD4+ T cells from blood. The sequence derives from a man aged 30 to 39 with type 1 diabetes. The chain's CDR3 is CSDSLSGTGGNYGYTF. The DNA for the CDR3 is TGCAGCGATTCTCTTAGTGGGACAGGGGGTAACTATGGCTACACCTTC.